This T cell receptor beta chain is from a study of blood T cell repertoires in COVID-19. Sequenced by immunoSEQ multiplex PCR; TCRdb stores in-frame clones only, minus some. The sample has 350,000 to 500,000 clones; 70% to 90% are singletons. J was trimmed by 5 bases and V by 3 bases; bases with no gene match: 7. CDR3 length equals 16 residues. Germline assignment: CDR1 MNHEY and CDR2 SVGAGI. Sequencing was performed on PBMCs or T cells enriched from blood (not recorded which). This chain joins TRBV6-5 and TRBJ2-3, with 11 bases that match TRBD2. This clonotype was sampled from a woman between 18 and 29 years old who had been exposed to COVID-19. CDR3 protein: CASSYSTSGRGDTQYF. In DNA, the CDR3 is TGTGCCAGCAGTTATTCTACTAGCGGGAGAGGAGATACGCAGTATTTT.